The 22 T cell receptor beta chains listed next were all sequenced from one sample in a study of neurological immune-mediated disorders. TCRdb independently ran MiXCR on the 5' RACE reads; one entry per CDR3 protein. The sample lists about 45,000 distinct CDR3 sequences, approximately 12% seen once, with about an eighth in the top ten. The sample's time point: longitudinal time-point 3. The specimen was PBMCs. The receptors stem from a man aged 30-40 years in good health.

This clonotype was detected ten times or more. The rearrangement joins TRBV5-1 to TRBJ1-5; D gene unclear. The CDR3 has 14 residues. Trimming removed 0 bases at V and 4 bases at J, with 8 bases between. The germline V gene has CDR1 SGHRS and CDR2 YFSETQ. The CDR3 spells CASSLEPGNQPQHF. CDR3 sequence (DNA): TGCGCCAGCAGCTTGGAGCCGGGGAATCAGCCCCAGCATTTT.

This clonotype was observed at least ten times. The J gene is TRBJ2-7, the V gene TRBV28; tentative D call: TRBD2 (5 bases). The CDR3 loop spans 14 amino acids. The V and J ends lost 3 bases and 0 bases respectively, with 9 bases between them. In germline, CDR1 is MDHEN, CDR2 SYDVKM. CDR3 bases: TGTGCCAGCAGTTTTCAGCGGAACTCCTACGAGCAGTACTTC. Translating gives CASSFQRNSYEQYF.

This clonotype was counted ten times or more. The genes are TRBV9 and TRBJ2-7, with D unclear. Trimming removed 0 bases at V and 2 bases at J, with 6 bases between. The CDR3 sequence is 13 residues long. The germline V gene encodes CDR1 SGDLS and CDR2 YYNGEE. The CDR3 sequence is CASSVGPTYEQYF. CDR3 nucleotide sequence: TGTGCCAGCAGCGTAGGTCCCACCTACGAGCAGTACTTC.

This clonotype was counted many times. This chain joins TRBV9 and TRBJ2-2; D unresolved. Trimming shortened V by 4 bases and J by 6 bases, and 16 bases separated the two germline ends. This CDR3 contains 15 residues. Germline CDR1 reads SGDLS; CDR2 reads YYNGEE. CDR3 amino acids: CASSLRTGSAGELFF. CDR3 nucleotides: TGTGCCAGCAGCCTTCGGACGGGTTCGGCCGGGGAGCTGTTTTTT. Looking up the rest from reference TRBV9 and TRBJ2-2 gives the full variable domain: DSGVTQTPKHLITATGQRVTLRCSPRSGDLSVYWYQQSLDQGLQFLIQYYNGEERAKGNILERFSAQQFPDLHSELNLSSLELGDSALYFCASSLRTGSAGELFFGEGSRLTVL.

This clonotype was picked up many times. This rearrangement joins TRBV28 to TRBJ2-7; 12 bases map to TRBD1. Germline lookup yields CDR1 MDHEN and CDR2 SYDVKM. CDR3 size: 15 residues. Trimming took 5 bases from V and 12 from J; bases not matched to a gene: 14. This chain's CDR3 is CASSPQNPGQGAAYF. The CDR3 DNA sequence: TGTGCCAGCAGTCCCCAAAATCCGGGACAGGGGGCCGCGTACTTC.

This clonotype was detected only a few times. The chain uses TRBV6-2 or TRBV6-3 and TRBJ1-2; perhaps TRBD1 as D (6 bases). Germline assignment: CDR1 MNHEY and CDR2 SVGEGT. The length of the CDR3 is 13 residues. The V end lost 10 bases, the J end lost 7 bases, and 19 bases lay between the germline ends. CDR3 sequence reads: CATYRQGLAGYTF. CDR3 coding DNA: TGTGCCACGTACCGCCAGGGGCTTGCTGGCTACACCTTC.

Ten or more counts support this clonotype. CDR3 residues: CASNEQGRNEQFF. CDR3 DNA sequence: TGCGCCAGCAATGAGCAGGGGCGTAATGAGCAGTTCTTC. The V call is TRBV5-1, the J call TRBJ2-1, with D possibly being TRBD1 (6 bases). Germline lookup yields CDR1 SGHRS and CDR2 YFSETQ. V shed 6 bases and J shed 7 bases, with 14 bases lying between them. This CDR3 has 13 residues. The full variable domain, with the rest looked up from reference TRBV5-1 and TRBJ2-1, is KAGVTQTPRYLIKTRGQQVTLSCSPISGHRSVSWYQQTPGQGLQFLFEYFSETQRNKGNFPGRFSGRQFSNSRSEMNVSTLELGDSALYLCASNEQGRNEQFFGPGTRLTVL.

The table lists this clonotype with many counts. The chain carries TRBV5-1 and TRBJ2-5; the D gene is possibly TRBD1 (5 bases). This CDR3 is built from 15 residues. Germline V gene lookup returns CDR1 SGHRS and CDR2 YFSETQ. V dropped 7 bases and J dropped 0 bases, with 16 bases sitting between them. This chain's CDR3 is CASCNPGPNQETQYF. In DNA, the CDR3 is TGCGCCAGCTGCAACCCAGGGCCGAACCAAGAGACCCAGTACTTC.

This clonotype was counted many times. This chain uses TRBV3-1 with TRBJ1-5, with D unresolved. This CDR3 has 13 residues. From germline, CDR1 is LGHDT and CDR2 YNNKEL (reference sequence). With 0 bases removed from V and 10 bases from J, the gap between germline ends came to 10 bases. CDR3 sequence: CASSQDGVRPQHF. Here the CDR3 DNA reads TGTGCCAGCAGCCAAGATGGGGTCCGCCCCCAGCATTTT.

The rearrangement links TRBV7-3 to TRBJ2-7; weak D call: TRBD1 (5 bases). The CDR3 contains 15 residues. With 6 bases removed from V and 3 bases from J, the gap between germline ends came to 18 bases. CDR1 and CDR2 (germline): SGHTA, FQGTGA. The CDR3 loop is CASSLGSTGFYEQYF. The CDR3 DNA sequence: TGTGCCAGCAGTCTAGGGTCTACAGGCTTCTACGAGCAGTACTTC. Using reference TRBV7-3 and TRBJ2-7 for the parts outside the CDR3, the full variable domain is GAGVSQTPSNKVTEKGKYVELRCDPISGHTALYWYRQSLGQGPEFLIYFQGTGAADDSGLPNDRFFAVRPEGSVSTLKIQRTERGDSAVYLCASSLGSTGFYEQYFGPGTRLTVT.

This clonotype was seen ten or more times. V usage is TRBV3-1 and J usage is TRBJ2-7; 10 positions agree with TRBD2. In germline, CDR1 is LGHDT, CDR2 YNNKEL (reference sequence). The CDR3 has 15 amino acids. J gave up 7 bases and V 3 bases, and 9 bases lay outside the gene matches. CDR3 residues: CASSHSSLAGWEQYF. The CDR3 region has the DNA TGTGCCAGCAGCCATTCATCACTAGCGGGATGGGAGCAGTACTTC.

This chain uses TRBV20-1 with TRBJ1-1; D uncertain. Germline V lookup: CDR1 DFQATT, CDR2 SNEGSKA (reference sequence). This CDR3 is 11 amino acids long. V was pared by 6 bases and J by 0 bases, with 5 bases between. CDR3 sequence reads: CSARLNTEAFF. CDR3 nucleotides: TGCAGTGCCCGCCTGAACACTGAAGCTTTCTTT.

The genes are TRBV5-7 and TRBJ2-7; 8 bases agree with TRBD2. TRBV5-7 is an ORF, and what it does is uncertain. The trim removed 1 base at V and 0 bases at J, leaving 3 bases unmatched. The CDR3 is 15 amino acids. CDR3 protein: CASSLREGLSYEQYF. CDR3 nucleotides: TGTGCCAGCAGCTTGCGGGAGGGCCTCTCCTACGAGCAGTACTTC.

This clonotype was picked up many times. The chain couples TRBV5-1 to TRBJ2-2, with D uncertain. CDR3 length equals 15 residues. The germline V gene has CDR1 SGHRS and CDR2 YFSETQ. Trimming cost V 0 bases and J 1 base, with 7 bases left between them. This chain's CDR3 is CASSLAGRNTGELFF. The CDR3 coding sequence is TGCGCCAGCAGCTTGGCGGGCCGGAACACCGGGGAGCTGTTTTTT.

This clonotype was seen repeatedly, ten times or more. V and J are TRBV20-1 and TRBJ2-7; TRBD2 matches at 10 bases. Trimming at V came to 6 bases and at J to 3 bases, leaving 11 bases not matched to a gene. This CDR3 is built from 15 residues. Germline loops: CDR1 DFQATT, CDR2 SNEGSKA (reference sequence). The CDR3 coding sequence is TGCAGTGCCTACCGACTAGCGGGTATCGGCTACGAGCAGTACTTC. This gives the protein CSAYRLAGIGYEQYF.

The genes are TRBV7-9 and TRBJ2-7; D is possibly TRBD1 (5 bases). CDR3 length: 14 residues. Between the trimmed V and J ends, which lost 3 bases and 3 bases, there was a span of 12 bases. Looked up from germline, CDR1 is SEHNR and CDR2 is FQNEAQ (reference sequence). CDR3 bases: TGTGCCAGCAGCTTGGCGAGACAGAGCTACGAGCAGTACTTC. Encoded protein: CASSLARQSYEQYF.

Ten or more counts support this clonotype. The chain uses TRBV5-1 and TRBJ2-7; D is possibly TRBD1 or TRBD2 (6 bases each). The CDR3 consists of 15 residues. Germline CDR1 is SGHRS and CDR2 is YFSETQ. With 4 bases removed from V and 3 bases from J, the gap between germline ends came to 17 bases. The CDR3 spells CASSAEGGVFYEQYF. The CDR3 nucleotides are TGCGCCAGCAGCGCGGAGGGGGGTGTTTTCTACGAGCAGTACTTC.

This clonotype was seen at least ten times. The chain couples TRBV20-1 to TRBJ1-5, with D unresolved. With 0 bases removed from V and 4 bases from J, the gap between germline ends came to 7 bases. From germline, CDR1 is DFQATT and CDR2 SNEGSKA (reference sequence). The CDR3 is 13 amino acids. The chain's CDR3 is CSARDGVNQPQHF. The CDR3, as DNA: TGCAGTGCTAGAGATGGGGTAAATCAGCCCCAGCATTTT.

This clonotype occurred many times. This rearrangement joins TRBV4-1 to TRBJ2-3; 9 bases match TRBD1. Germline assignment: CDR1 MGHRA and CDR2 YSYEKL. V lost 5 bases, J lost 6 bases, and 9 bases stayed unmatched. This CDR3 is 15 amino acids long. The CDR3 is CASSGPGQGTDTQYF. The DNA of the CDR3 is TGCGCCAGCAGCGGGCCGGGACAGGGAACGGATACGCAGTATTTT.

Points on this clonotype: Since a much larger clone is just one base distant, this may be a read error. The chain links TRBV6-1 to TRBJ1-1, with a weak D call TRBD1 (6 bases). CDR3 length equals 14 residues. CDR1 and CDR2 from the germline V gene are MNHNS and SASEGT. Deletions cut 10 bases from V and 1 base from J, with 16 bases between. Here the CDR3 reads CANMTQGQNTEAFF. The CDR3 bases are TGTGCCAACATGACACAGGGACAGAACACTGAAGCTTTCTTT.

This clonotype was seen repeatedly, ten times or more. The rearrangement uses TRBV10-1 and TRBJ2-3; the match to TRBD2 covers 9 bases. Germline V CDR1 and CDR2: WNHNN, SYGVQD (reference sequence). With 3 bases clipped from V and 2 bases from J, the junction kept 18 bases outside the gene matches. This CDR3 contains 20 residues. The CDR3 loop reads CASSDLRLSGGRAPTDTQYF. CDR3 DNA sequence: TGCGCCAGCAGTGATCTCCGTCTATCGGGCGGGAGGGCCCCCACAGATACGCAGTATTTT.

This clonotype was recorded at least ten times. CDR3 sequence reads: CASSLDATYEQYF. Written as DNA, the CDR3 is TGCGCCAGCAGCTTGGACGCCACCTACGAGCAGTACTTC. V gene TRBV5-1 combines with J gene TRBJ2-7; D call uncertain. Germline CDR1 and CDR2: SGHRS and YFSETQ. The CDR3 spans 13 residues. V lost 0 bases and J lost 2, with 6 bases in between.